Each of the 31 T cell receptor beta chains below was sequenced from the same sample in a study of STAT5B mutations in CD4+ large granular lymphocyte leukemia. The repertoire was sequenced with immunoSEQ multiplex PCR; TCRdb's copy has only in-frame clones and lacks some. The table includes 25,000 to 35,000 clones, approximately 74% detected once. Sequenced sample: CD4+ T cells from blood buffy coats. The receptors come from a human donor in good health.

The chain combines TRBV19 with TRBJ2-3, with 8 bases identical to TRBD1. Germline V lookup: CDR1 LNHDA, CDR2 SQIVND (reference sequence). The CDR3 extends over 15 amino acids. Unmatched junction bases numbered 3, after V lost 1 base and J lost 3 bases. CDR3 nucleotide sequence: TGTGCCAGTAGTATAGCCCAGGGGGCTACAGATACGCAGTATTTT. Its translation is CASSIAQGATDTQYF.

The chain is built from TRBV12-5 and TRBJ2-3; tentatively, D is TRBD2 (5 bases). Germline assignment: CDR1 LGHNT and CDR2 FRNRAP. V lost 1 base, J lost 9 bases, and 17 bases lay in between. The CDR3 spans 15 residues. CDR3 bases: TGTGCTAGTGGTTTGGCGGGGTCCACGGCGGCCACGCAGTATTTT. It codes for CASGLAGSTAATQYF. The complete variable domain, with remaining parts taken from reference TRBV12-5 and TRBJ2-3, reads DARVTQTPRHKVTEMGQEVTMRCQPILGHNTVFWYRQTMMQGLELLAYFRNRAPLDDSGMPKDRFSAEMPDATLATLKIQPSEPRDSAVYFCASGLAGSTAATQYFGPGTRLTVL.

The CDR3 coding sequence is TGCGCCAGCAGCCCTGACAGGGGGCCGGAGACCCAGTACTTC. This translates into CASSPDRGPETQYF. The chain couples TRBV5-1 to TRBJ2-5; the match to TRBD1 covers 10 bases. V shed 4 bases and J 5 bases; nucleotides not matched to a gene: 5. The germline V gene has CDR1 SGHRS and CDR2 YFSETQ. The CDR3 covers 14 residues. The complete variable domain, with remaining parts taken from reference TRBV5-1 and TRBJ2-5, reads KAGVTQTPRYLIKTRGQQVTLSCSPISGHRSVSWYQQTPGQGLQFLFEYFSETQRNKGNFPGRFSGRQFSNSRSEMNVSTLELGDSALYLCASSPDRGPETQYFGPGTRLLVL.

This chain links TRBV19 with TRBJ2-1; 11 nucleotides align to TRBD1. Germline V gene data show CDR1 as LNHDA and CDR2 as SQIVND (reference sequence). The CDR3 runs 13 residues. J lost 8 bases, V lost 6 bases, and 3 bases had no gene match. The CDR3: CASSRTGGDEQFF. CDR3 nucleotides: TGTGCCAGTAGCCGGACAGGGGGCGATGAGCAGTTCTTC.

The genes are TRBV5-1 and TRBJ1-1; 7 nucleotides line up with TRBD1. The CDR3 contains 15 residues. CDR1 and CDR2 from the germline V gene are SGHRS and YFSETQ. V lost 3 bases and J lost 7; bases outside the gene matches: 12. This CDR3 reads CASSWSGGAYGEAFF. For the CDR3, the DNA is TGCGCCAGCAGCTGGTCAGGGGGTGCATACGGTGAAGCTTTCTTT. Full variable domain (remainder filled in from reference TRBV5-1 and TRBJ1-1): KAGVTQTPRYLIKTRGQQVTLSCSPISGHRSVSWYQQTPGQGLQFLFEYFSETQRNKGNFPGRFSGRQFSNSRSEMNVSTLELGDSALYLCASSWSGGAYGEAFFGQGTRLTVV.

The chain couples TRBV5-1 to TRBJ2-1, with D unclear. Trimming cost V 7 bases and J 6 bases, with 17 bases left between them. There are 14 residues in the CDR3. Per germline, CDR1 SGHRS and CDR2 YFSETQ. As DNA, the CDR3 is TGCGCCAGCGAATTGCCGTCTTCGGTCAATGAGCAGTTCTTC. Translation gives CASELPSSVNEQFF.

The V gene is TRBV7-8, the J gene TRBJ1-1; D is uncertain. Per germline, CDR1 SGHVS and CDR2 FQNEAQ. With 2 bases removed from V and 1 base from J, the gap between germline ends came to 20 bases. The length of the CDR3 is 18 residues. The chain's CDR3 is CASSLRGRPGLWNTEAFF. The CDR3 DNA reads TGTGCCAGCAGCTTAAGAGGACGGCCTGGGTTATGGAACACTGAAGCTTTCTTT.

The genes are TRBV5-4 and TRBJ2-7; TRBD1 agrees at 12 bases. Germline values: CDR1 SGHNT, CDR2 YYREEE (reference sequence). V trimming: 7 bases; J trimming: 7 bases; junction bases outside the gene matches: 15. The CDR3 has 16 amino acids. CDR3 nucleotides: TGTGCCAGCTCATCCCGCCCGGGACAGGGGGCGGTTGAGCAGTACTTC. Protein sequence: CASSSRPGQGAVEQYF.

The rearrangement links TRBV5-6 to TRBJ2-7; D is undetermined. Trimming stripped 2 bases from V and 7 bases from J, with 13 bases between. Germline V gene data show CDR1 as SGHDT and CDR2 as YYEEEE. The CDR3 is made up of 13 amino acids. The CDR3 coding sequence is TGTGCCAGCAGCTTCTCACAGACCTGGGAGCAGTACTTC. It specifies CASSFSQTWEQYF.

The chain recombines TRBV5-1 with TRBJ2-7; D gene unclear. V gave up 0 bases and J gave up 5 bases, with 12 bases separating them. The CDR3 is 14 residues long. Germline loops: CDR1 SGHRS, CDR2 YFSETQ. The CDR3 spells CASSLDTGSDEQYF. In nucleotides, the CDR3 is TGCGCCAGCAGCTTGGACACCGGGTCGGACGAGCAGTACTTC.

This clone was picked up one time. The V gene is TRBV10-2, the J gene TRBJ1-2; the D gene is possibly TRBD1 (6 bases). Germline V CDR1 and CDR2: WSHSY, SAAADI. Trimming removed 0 bases at V and 8 bases at J, with 19 bases between. The length of the CDR3 is 16 residues. The CDR3 DNA reads as TGCGCCAGCAGTGAGTCGAGACGGCAGGGGATGAACGGCTACACCTTC. Translated: CASSESRRQGMNGYTF.

The CDR3 DNA reads TGTGCCAGCAGCCCGTCCCCCCGGCAAGAGACCCAGTACTTC. This gives the protein CASSPSPRQETQYF. This chain connects TRBV11-3 to TRBJ2-5; no clear D gene. The germline V gene encodes CDR1 SGHNT and CDR2 YENEEA. V lost 5 bases, J lost 2 bases, and 12 bases lay in between. This CDR3 is built from 14 residues.

This clone came up once. The V call is TRBV5-1, the J call TRBJ1-4, with no clear D. V lost 2 bases to trimming and J lost 0 bases, with 11 bases between them. Germline V gene data show CDR1 as SGHRS and CDR2 as YFSETQ. This CDR3 has 16 amino acids. Here the CDR3 DNA reads TGCGCCAGCAGCTTTGAGGGTACCGCAACTAATGAAAAACTGTTTTTT. Protein: CASSFEGTATNEKLFF.

The chain uses TRBV6-1 and TRBJ2-7; perhaps TRBD1 as D (7 bases). This CDR3 is 15 amino acids long. CDR1 and CDR2 from the germline V gene are MNHNS and SASEGT. Trimming took 7 bases from V and 2 from J, leaving 18 bases between them. CDR3 DNA sequence: TGTGCCAGCATCTCAGGGGGGCAGGGAGCCTACGAGCAGTACTTC. Its translation: CASISGGQGAYEQYF.

V gene TRBV10-3 combines with J gene TRBJ2-5, with TRBD2 matching 7 bases. From germline, CDR1 is ENHRY and CDR2 SYGVKD. The CDR3 length is 14 residues. Germline trimming cut 3 bases from V and 7 bases from J; bases unmatched to any gene: 8. CDR3 region: CAISDIREGLTQYF. The CDR3 region has the DNA TGTGCCATCAGTGATATAAGGGAGGGTTTGACCCAGTACTTC.

This chain uses TRBV7-9 with TRBJ1-4; D call uncertain. The germline gives CDR1 SEHNR, CDR2 FQNEAQ (reference sequence). CDR3 length: 15 amino acids. Trimming took 2 bases from V and 8 from J, leaving 15 bases between them. Written as DNA, the CDR3 is TGTGCCAGCAGCTTATTCGAGGACTCGGCCGAAAAACTGTTTTTT. Translation: CASSLFEDSAEKLFF.

The chain joins TRBV27 to TRBJ1-1; TRBD1 is a possible D gene (5 bases). The CDR3 spans 14 residues. CDR1 is MNHEY, CDR2 SMNVEV, per germline (reference sequence). V was pared by 10 bases and J by 1 base, with 16 bases between. CDR3 DNA sequence: TGTGCCACTTGGACAAGGGGCGGGAACACTGAAGCTTTCTTT. It is translated as CATWTRGGNTEAFF.

This clone was observed a few times. The chain carries TRBV7-3 and TRBJ2-1; 12 bases match TRBD2. Germline V gives CDR1 SGHTA, CDR2 FQGTGA. V dropped 5 bases and J dropped 5; count of bases not matched to a gene: 10. This CDR3 region has 17 residues. CDR3 region: CASSETGTSGYNNEQFF. In nucleotides, the CDR3 is TGTGCCAGCAGCGAAACCGGGACTAGCGGGTATAACAATGAGCAGTTCTTC.

The chain couples TRBV2 to TRBJ1-5, with 10 bases fitting TRBD1. The length of the CDR3 is 17 residues. The germline gives CDR1 SNHLY, CDR2 FYNNEI. V lost 6 bases and J lost 4; bases outside the gene matches: 12. CDR3 DNA: TGTGCCAGCAGCCCCAGACAGGGGGCGATTTCAAATCAGCCCCAGCATTTT. Residues: CASSPRQGAISNQPQHF.

This clone was observed a handful of times. V and J are TRBV6-6 and TRBJ1-1, with D unclear. The CDR3 extends over 14 amino acids. V gave up 0 bases and J gave up 0 bases, with 5 bases separating them. The germline CDR1 and CDR2 sequences are MNHNY and SVGAGI (reference sequence). Written as DNA, the CDR3 is TGTGCCAGCAGTTACTCGTTTCTGAACACTGAAGCTTTCTTT. It specifies CASSYSFLNTEAFF.

This clone has more than one count but fewer than ten. V usage is TRBV28 and J usage is TRBJ2-7; D may correspond to TRBD1 or TRBD2 (5 bases each). Germline CDR1 and CDR2: MDHEN and SYDVKM. The CDR3 has 11 amino acids. The germline V and J ends were trimmed by 7 bases and 7 bases, with 11 bases remaining between them. CDR3 bases: TGTGCCAGCAAGAGGGGCCGTGAGCAGTACTTC. Translated: CASKRGREQYF.

V gene TRBV9 combines with J gene TRBJ1-1; D possibly corresponds to TRBD1 (6 bases). The CDR3 contains 14 residues. Germline CDR1 SGDLS, CDR2 YYNGEE. V was cut by 4 bases and J by 6 bases, with 16 bases left in between. CDR3 loop: CASSRPGQYSEAFF. In DNA form, the CDR3 reads TGTGCCAGCAGCCGCCCCGGACAGTACTCTGAAGCTTTCTTT. The full variable domain, in which reference TRBV9 and TRBJ1-1 provide the parts outside the CDR3, is DSGVTQTPKHLITATGQRVTLRCSPRSGDLSVYWYQQSLDQGLQFLIQYYNGEERAKGNILERFSAQQFPDLHSELNLSSLELGDSALYFCASSRPGQYSEAFFGQGTRLTVV.

The J gene is TRBJ1-5, the V gene TRBV19, with a possible D match to TRBD1 (5 bases). Trimming took 3 bases from V and 0 from J, leaving 12 bases between them. Germline lookup yields CDR1 LNHDA and CDR2 SQIVND (reference sequence). The CDR3 length is 16 residues. CDR3 bases: TGTGCCAGTAGTATTAATTCAGGGAGTAGCAATCAGCCCCAGCATTTT. This codes for CASSINSGSSNQPQHF.

This clone was recorded once. V and J are TRBV7-2 and TRBJ2-7; D possibly uses TRBD1 or TRBD2 (5 bases each). Trimming shortened V by 4 bases and J by 6 bases, and 16 bases separated the two germline ends. This CDR3 spans 14 amino acids. Looked up from germline, CDR1 is SGHTA and CDR2 is FQGNSA. CDR3 sequence reads: CASSSAGTQAEQYF. In DNA form, the CDR3 reads TGTGCCAGCAGCTCAGCCGGGACCCAAGCCGAGCAGTACTTC.

V and J are TRBV7-3 and TRBJ2-2; no reliable D call. V lost 4 bases and J 0 bases, leaving 9 bases between the germline ends. The CDR3 consists of 15 residues. Germline-derived CDR1 and CDR2 are SGHTA and FQGTGA. The CDR3 bases are TGTGCCAGCAGCTCAGATGCCCCGAACACCGGGGAGCTGTTTTTT. Translation gives CASSSDAPNTGELFF.

The genes are TRBV27 and TRBJ2-6, with 12 positions matching TRBD1. CDR1 and CDR2 (germline): MNHEY, SMNVEV (reference sequence). The CDR3 has 20 residues. With 0 bases clipped from V and 4 bases from J, the junction kept 10 bases outside the gene matches. CDR3 region: CASSLSGDRGRSVGANVLTF. DNA of the CDR3: TGTGCCAGCAGTTTATCGGGGGACAGGGGGCGTAGTGTGGGGGCCAACGTCCTGACTTTC.

The chain links TRBV19 to TRBJ2-7; 7 positions match TRBD2. The CDR3 consists of 15 residues. J gave up 1 base and V 1 base, and 4 bases lay outside the gene matches. CDR1 and CDR2 (germline): LNHDA, SQIVND (reference sequence). CDR3 loop: CASSIGGSGSYEQYF. The CDR3, as DNA: TGTGCCAGTAGTATAGGAGGTAGCGGGTCCTACGAGCAGTACTTC. The full variable domain, its missing parts supplied by reference TRBV19 and TRBJ2-7, is DGGITQSPKYLFRKEGQNVTLSCEQNLNHDAMYWYRQDPGQGLRLIYYSQIVNDFQKGDIAEGYSVSREKKESFPLTVTSAQKNPTAFYLCASSIGGSGSYEQYFGPGTRLTVT.

The rearrangement joins TRBV5-6 to TRBJ2-1; D is possibly TRBD2 (6 bases). The CDR3 is made up of 15 amino acids. The germline V gene encodes CDR1 SGHDT and CDR2 YYEEEE. The V gene lost 0 bases and the J gene lost 2 bases, with 9 bases spanning the gap. Here the CDR3 reads CASSLVSGTYNEQFF. The CDR3 coding sequence is TGTGCCAGCAGCTTGGTTAGCGGAACCTACAATGAGCAGTTCTTC. Combining the CDR3 with reference TRBV5-6 and TRBJ2-1 gives the whole variable domain DAGVTQSPTHLIKTRGQQVTLRCSPKSGHDTVSWYQQALGQGPQFIFQYYEEEERQRGNFPDRFSGHQFPNYSSELNVNALLLGDSALYLCASSLVSGTYNEQFFGPGTRLTVL.

This clone was seen a handful of times. The chain couples TRBV29-1 to TRBJ1-2; D gene uncertain. The CDR3 is made up of 12 amino acids. Germline loops: CDR1 SQVTM, CDR2 ANQGSEA. The V gene lost 8 bases and the J gene lost 7 bases, with 17 bases spanning the gap. In DNA, the CDR3 is TGCAGCATCGAGGAGAGGGCGGGTGGCTACACCTTC. It is translated as CSIEERAGGYTF.

The chain joins TRBV5-1 to TRBJ1-3; TRBD1 agrees at 9 bases. After removal of 0 bases from V and 0 bases from J, the junction contained 4 bases not matched to a gene. CDR1 and CDR2 (germline): SGHRS, YFSETQ. The CDR3 spans 17 residues. CDR3: CASSLDRGPSSGNTIYF. Here the CDR3 DNA reads TGCGCCAGCAGCTTGGACAGGGGGCCCTCCTCTGGAAACACCATATATTTT.

This clone has just one count. The V call is TRBV13, the J call TRBJ2-2; D gene ambiguous. The CDR3 is 15 residues long. Looked up from germline, CDR1 is PRHDT and CDR2 is FYEKMQ (reference sequence). V shed 5 bases and J shed 1 base, with 11 bases lying between them. The DNA for the CDR3 is TGTGCCAGCAGCCCCCACTTGGAGAACACCGGGGAGCTGTTTTTT. Amino acids: CASSPHLENTGELFF.